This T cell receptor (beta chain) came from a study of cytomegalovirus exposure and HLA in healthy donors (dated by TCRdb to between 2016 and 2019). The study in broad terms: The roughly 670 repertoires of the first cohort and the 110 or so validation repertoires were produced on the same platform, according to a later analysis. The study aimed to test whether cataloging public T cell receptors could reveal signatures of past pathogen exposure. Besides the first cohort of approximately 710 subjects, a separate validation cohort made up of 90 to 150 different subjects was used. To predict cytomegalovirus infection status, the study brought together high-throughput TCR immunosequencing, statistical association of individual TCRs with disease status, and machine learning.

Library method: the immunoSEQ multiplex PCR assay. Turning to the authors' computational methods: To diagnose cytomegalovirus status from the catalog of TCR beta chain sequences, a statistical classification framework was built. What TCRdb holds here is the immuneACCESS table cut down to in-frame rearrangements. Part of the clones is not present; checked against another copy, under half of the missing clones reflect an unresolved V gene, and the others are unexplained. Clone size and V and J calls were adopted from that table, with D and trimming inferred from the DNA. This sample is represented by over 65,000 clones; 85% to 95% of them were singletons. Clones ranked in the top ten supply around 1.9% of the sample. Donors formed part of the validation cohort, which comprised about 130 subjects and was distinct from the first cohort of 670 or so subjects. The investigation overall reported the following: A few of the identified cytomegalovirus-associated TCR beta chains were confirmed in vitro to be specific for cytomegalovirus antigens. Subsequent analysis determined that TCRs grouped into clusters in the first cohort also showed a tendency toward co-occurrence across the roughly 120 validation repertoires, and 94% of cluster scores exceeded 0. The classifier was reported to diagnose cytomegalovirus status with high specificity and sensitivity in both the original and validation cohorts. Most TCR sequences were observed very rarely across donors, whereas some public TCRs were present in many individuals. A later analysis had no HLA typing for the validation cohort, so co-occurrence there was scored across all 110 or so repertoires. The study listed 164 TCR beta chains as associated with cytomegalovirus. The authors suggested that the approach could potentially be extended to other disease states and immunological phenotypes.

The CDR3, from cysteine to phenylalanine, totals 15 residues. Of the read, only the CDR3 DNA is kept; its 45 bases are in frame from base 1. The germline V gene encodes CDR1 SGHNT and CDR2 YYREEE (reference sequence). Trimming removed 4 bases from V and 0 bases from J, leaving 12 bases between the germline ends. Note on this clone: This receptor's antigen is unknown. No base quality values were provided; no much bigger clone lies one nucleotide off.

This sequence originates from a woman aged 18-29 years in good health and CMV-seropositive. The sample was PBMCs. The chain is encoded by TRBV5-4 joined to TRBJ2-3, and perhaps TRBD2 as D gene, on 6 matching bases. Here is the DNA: TGTGCCAGCAGCCCGGGACTTCATAGCACAGATACGCAGTATTTT. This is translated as CASSPGLHSTDTQYF.